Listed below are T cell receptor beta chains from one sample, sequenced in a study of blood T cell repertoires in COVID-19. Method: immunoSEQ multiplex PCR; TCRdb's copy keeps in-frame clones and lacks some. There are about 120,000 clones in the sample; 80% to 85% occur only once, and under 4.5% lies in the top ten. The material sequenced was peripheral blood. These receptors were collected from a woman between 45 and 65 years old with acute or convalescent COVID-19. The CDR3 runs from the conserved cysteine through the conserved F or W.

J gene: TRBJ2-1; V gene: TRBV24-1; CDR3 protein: CATKASGGFGEQFF
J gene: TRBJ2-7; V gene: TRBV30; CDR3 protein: CAWSTQLHYEQYF
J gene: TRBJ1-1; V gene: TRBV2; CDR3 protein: CASSDRAGGRGTEAFF
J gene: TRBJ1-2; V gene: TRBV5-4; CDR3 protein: CASTDSYGYTF
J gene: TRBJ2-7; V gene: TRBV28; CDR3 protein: CASSSQGYLYEQYF
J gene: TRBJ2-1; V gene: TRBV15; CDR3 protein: CATSASGSNNEQFF
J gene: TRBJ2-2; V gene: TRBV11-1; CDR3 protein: CASSRDTTGELFF
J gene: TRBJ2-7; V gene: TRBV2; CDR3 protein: CASRGDTYYEQYF
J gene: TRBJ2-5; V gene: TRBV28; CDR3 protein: CASSPLSGRADYKTQYF
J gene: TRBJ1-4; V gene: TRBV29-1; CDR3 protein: CSVEDPFGTGGKLFF
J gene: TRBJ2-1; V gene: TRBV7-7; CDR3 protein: CASSLATGRGADNEQFF
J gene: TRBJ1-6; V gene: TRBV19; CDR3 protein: CASSTVSYNSPLHF
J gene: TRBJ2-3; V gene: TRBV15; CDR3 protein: CATSRGTSTDTQYF
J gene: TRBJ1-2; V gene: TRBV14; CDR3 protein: CASSQDSAQVVYGYTF
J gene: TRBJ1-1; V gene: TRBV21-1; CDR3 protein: CASSKEGRDNTEAFF
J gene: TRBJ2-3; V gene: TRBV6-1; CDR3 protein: CASSDPGLGTDTQYF
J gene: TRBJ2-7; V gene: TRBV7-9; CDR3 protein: CASSLVPVYEQYF
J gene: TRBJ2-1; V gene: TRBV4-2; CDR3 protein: CASSLLGTSGNEQFF
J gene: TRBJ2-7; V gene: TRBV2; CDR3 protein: CASRLQGYEQYF
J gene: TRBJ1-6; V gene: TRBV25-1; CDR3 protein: CASSEFGGKRPLHF
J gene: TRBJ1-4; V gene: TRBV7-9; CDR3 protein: CASRSDREGEKLFF
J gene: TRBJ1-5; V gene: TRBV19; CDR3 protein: CASSIFPLGDQPQHF
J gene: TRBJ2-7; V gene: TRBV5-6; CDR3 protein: CASSSRDRGPSYEQYF
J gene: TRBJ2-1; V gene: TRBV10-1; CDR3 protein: CASSQRLEGEQFF